The present entry profiles one T cell receptor beta chain with its context. The antigen remains undetermined. This sample stems from a study of graft-versus-host responses after intestinal transplantation. Study at large: Every transplant recipient was induced with anti-thymocyte globulin, then maintained on tacrolimus and steroids for 2 to 3 years. Overall study results and limits: Individuals carrying graft-donor T cell macrochimerism showed high graft-versus-host to host-versus-graft clonal ratios in allografts. GvH clone levels peaked in circulation, and this peak was associated with early post-transplant HvG declines.

Method: immunoSEQ multiplex PCR; TCRdb's copy keeps in-frame clones and lacks some. The table lists just under 55,000 clones, about 90% of them singletons. The sample in question was PBMCs, obtained nearly 670 days after intestinal transplant. The sequence derives from a human patient who received an intestinal transplant, so some T cells may come from the graft donor.

The CDR3 bases are TGTGCCAGCAGCTTAATCACAGCCGGACAGACTAACACTGAAGCTTTCTTT. Its translation: CASSLITAGQTNTEAFF. The V and J genes are TRBV7-8 and TRBJ1-1; the D gene is possibly TRBD1 (6 bases). V shed 2 bases and J shed 2 bases, with 18 bases lying between them. In germline, CDR1 is SGHVS, CDR2 FQNEAQ. The CDR3 spans 17 residues.